This entry lists 27 T cell receptor beta chains sequenced from one sample in a study of CXCR3-negative and CXCR3-positive naive CD8 T cells. Through 5' RACE with UMI labels, the TRB cDNA libraries were prepared. TCRdb re-called the 5' RACE reads and catalogs CDR3 proteins one per entry, DNA excluded. The sample features tens of thousands of distinct CDR3 sequences, with 14% to 15% in its top ten. Sequencing input: memory CD8+ T cells from blood. Receptors originate from a human donor in good health. Some clones in this sample may be carry-over from other donors' samples.

This sequence joins TRBV7-9 and TRBJ2-7; the D gene TCRdb calls, TRBD1, cannot be checked with no DNA. The CDR3 is 17 amino acids. Germline loops: CDR1 SEHNR, CDR2 FQNEAQ (reference sequence). CDR3 in amino acids: CASSLNTPRSLGYEQYF.

The V gene is TRBV25-1, the J gene TRBJ2-7; the TRBD1 assignment by TCRdb is unverifiable without DNA. This CDR3 has 11 residues. CDR1 is MGHDK, CDR2 SYGVNS, per germline. The CDR3 here is CASGGGYEQYF.

The chain has TRBV5-4 and TRBJ2-1; TCRdb picks TRBD2, but there is no DNA to check that call. The germline CDR1 and CDR2 sequences are SGHNT and YYREEE (reference sequence). This CDR3 region has 13 residues. This CDR3 is CASSLFGEDEQFF.

This chain uses TRBV28 with TRBJ2-1; TCRdb picks TRBD2, but there is no DNA to check that call. The CDR3 is made up of 16 amino acids. Looked up from germline, CDR1 is MDHEN and CDR2 is SYDVKM. The CDR3 sequence: CASSSISGQRPNEQFF.

The CDR3 sequence is CASSLVGANYEQYF. The rearrangement joins TRBV7-2 to TRBJ2-7; the D call from TCRdb, TRBD1, cannot be confirmed without DNA. Per germline, CDR1 SGHTA and CDR2 FQGNSA. This CDR3 spans 14 amino acids.

The genes are TRBV5-1 and TRBJ1-2. Germline V gene lookup returns CDR1 SGHRS and CDR2 YFSETQ. The CDR3 extends over 14 amino acids. The CDR3 sequence: CASSLQTANYGYTF.

CDR3 protein: CATWELGYTEAFF. The chain combines TRBV27 with TRBJ1-1. The CDR3 spans 13 residues. Germline lookup yields CDR1 MNHEY and CDR2 SMNVEV (reference sequence).

The chain is built from TRBV9 and TRBJ2-7; there is no DNA to check the TCRdb D call of TRBD2. Germline values: CDR1 SGDLS, CDR2 YYNGEE. The CDR3 has 15 amino acids. Here the CDR3 reads CASSLHYSGSREQYF.

V and J are TRBV7-2 and TRBJ2-1. Germline V gives CDR1 SGHTA, CDR2 FQGNSA. This CDR3 is 14 amino acids long. CDR3 amino acids: CASSFLGSYNEQFF.

The genes are TRBV29-1 and TRBJ2-1; checking the TCRdb D call of TRBD1 is not possible without DNA. The germline CDR1 and CDR2 sequences are SQVTM and ANQGSEA. The CDR3 totals 11 residues. The CDR3 here is CSVGGTDEQFF.

J is TRBJ1-2 and V is TRBV20-1; TCRdb names TRBD1, which stays unverified in the absence of DNA. CDR3 size: 16 residues. The germline CDR1 and CDR2 sequences are DFQATT and SNEGSKA (reference sequence). CDR3 loop: CSAPLGTGDLGYGYTF.

This chain connects TRBV29-1 to TRBJ2-1; TCRdb gives TRBD2 as the D gene, but with no DNA this cannot be confirmed. The CDR3 covers 15 residues. CDR1 and CDR2 (germline): SQVTM, ANQGSEA. The CDR3 region is CSVPLGLGGYNEQFF.

The chain employs TRBV7-2 and TRBJ1-3. The germline V gene has CDR1 SGHTA and CDR2 FQGNSA. CDR3 size: 14 residues. This CDR3 is CASRARDSGNTIYF.

The chain uses TRBV4-3 and TRBJ2-7; TCRdb reports TRBD1, a call that lacks DNA to check it against. The CDR3 is 13 amino acids. Germline V CDR1 and CDR2: LGHNA, YSLEER. The CDR3 is CASSPKQGYEQYF.

The chain links TRBV15 to TRBJ2-7; the TCRdb D gene call, TRBD1, has no DNA to confirm it. Germline values: CDR1 LNHNV, CDR2 YYDKDF (reference sequence). This CDR3 is built from 16 residues. The CDR3 sequence is CATSIYRDRGRDEQYF.

The chain carries TRBV11-3 and TRBJ2-2; TCRdb gives TRBD1 as the D gene, but with no DNA this cannot be confirmed. The CDR3 sequence is 15 residues long. Germline loops: CDR1 SGHNT, CDR2 YENEEA. The CDR3 sequence is CASRSRSGADGELFF.

The chain couples TRBV29-1 to TRBJ2-3. This CDR3 contains 14 residues. From germline, CDR1 is SQVTM and CDR2 ANQGSEA. The CDR3 spells CSVEVADSTDTQYF.

The V gene is TRBV12-3 or TRBV12-4, the J gene TRBJ1-4; absent DNA, TCRdb's TRBD1 call cannot be checked. The length of the CDR3 is 14 residues. CDR3 amino acids: CASRNGQGGEKLFF.

The chain uses TRBV5-6 and TRBJ1-1; TCRdb calls TRBD1, which cannot be checked without DNA. The CDR3 covers 17 residues. Germline values: CDR1 SGHDT, CDR2 YYEEEE. CDR3 sequence: CASSLIDRTKLNTEAFF.

This chain uses TRBV4-3 with TRBJ2-7. The CDR3 covers 14 residues. Germline values: CDR1 LGHNA, CDR2 YSLEER. CDR3 loop: CASSQAGEYYEQYF.

The V and J genes are TRBV29-1 and TRBJ1-2; TCRdb proposes TRBD1, but this gene call is untestable without DNA. The germline V gene has CDR1 SQVTM and CDR2 ANQGSEA. The CDR3 runs to 13 residues. The CDR3 sequence is CSARQGSDYGYTF.

The chain couples TRBV25-1 to TRBJ1-6. Germline CDR1 and CDR2: MGHDK and SYGVNS. The CDR3 loop spans 13 amino acids. The CDR3 spells CASSEYIHSPLHF.

The chain has TRBV4-3 and TRBJ1-1; TCRdb's D call of TRBD1 is untestable without DNA. The CDR3 consists of 15 residues. The V gene's germline CDR1 is LGHNA and CDR2 YSLEER. The CDR3 loop reads CASSEDAGEPAEAFF.

V gene TRBV28 combines with J gene TRBJ1-6; TCRdb's D call of TRBD1 is untestable without DNA. The length of the CDR3 is 17 residues. The germline V gene encodes CDR1 MDHEN and CDR2 SYDVKM. The CDR3 region is CASRADRAGPYNSPLHF.

The gene calls are TRBV28 and TRBJ1-1. The CDR3 totals 12 residues. Germline lookup yields CDR1 MDHEN and CDR2 SYDVKM. CDR3 sequence reads: CASSFATFEAFF.

The genes are TRBV12-3 or TRBV12-4 and TRBJ2-5; as DNA is missing, the TRBD2 call by TCRdb cannot be tested. CDR3 length: 14 residues. CDR3 sequence: CASSPSRGEETQYF.

The V and J genes are TRBV30 and TRBJ1-1. CDR1 and CDR2 from the germline V gene are GTSNPN and SVGIG (reference sequence). The CDR3 consists of 11 residues. CDR3 residues: CAWRGNTEAFF.